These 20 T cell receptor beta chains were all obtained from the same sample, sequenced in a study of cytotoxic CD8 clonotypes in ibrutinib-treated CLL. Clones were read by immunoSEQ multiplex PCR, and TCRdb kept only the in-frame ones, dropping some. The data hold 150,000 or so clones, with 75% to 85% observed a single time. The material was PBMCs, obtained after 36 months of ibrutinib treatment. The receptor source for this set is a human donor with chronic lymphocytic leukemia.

CDR3 amino acids: CASRHSSGAYNEQFF. The CDR3 nucleotides read TGTGCCAGCAGGCACTCTAGCGGGGCCTACAATGAGCAGTTCTTC. The genes are TRBV2 and TRBJ2-1, with 9 positions matching TRBD2. This CDR3 contains 15 residues. Germline V gene data show CDR1 as SNHLY and CDR2 as FYNNEI. V trimming: 6 bases; J trimming: 2 bases; junction bases outside the gene matches: 5. Looking up the rest from reference TRBV2 and TRBJ2-1 gives the full variable domain: EPEVTQTPSHQVTQMGQEVILRCVPISNHLYFYWYRQILGQKVEFLVSFYNNEISEKSEIFDDQFSVERPDGSNFTLKIRSTKLEDSAMYFCASRHSSGAYNEQFFGPGTRLTVL.

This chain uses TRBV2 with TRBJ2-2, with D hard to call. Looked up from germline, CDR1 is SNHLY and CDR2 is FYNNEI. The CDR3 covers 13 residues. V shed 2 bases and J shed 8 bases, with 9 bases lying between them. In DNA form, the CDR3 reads TGTGCCAGCAGTGAACCGGCGGCTGGGGAGCTGTTTTTT. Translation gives CASSEPAAGELFF.

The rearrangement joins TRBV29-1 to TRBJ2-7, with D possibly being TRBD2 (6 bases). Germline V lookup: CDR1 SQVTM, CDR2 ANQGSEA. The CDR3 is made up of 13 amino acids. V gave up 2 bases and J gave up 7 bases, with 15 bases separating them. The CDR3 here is CSVELGGVGEQYF. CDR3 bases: TGCAGCGTTGAACTTGGCGGGGTAGGTGAGCAGTACTTC.

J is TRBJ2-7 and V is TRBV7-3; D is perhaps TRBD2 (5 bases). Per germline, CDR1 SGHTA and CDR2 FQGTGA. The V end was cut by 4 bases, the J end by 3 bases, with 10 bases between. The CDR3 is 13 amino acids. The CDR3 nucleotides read TGTGCCAGCAGCTCGTGGACTGGCTACGAGCAGTACTTC. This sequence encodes CASSSWTGYEQYF.

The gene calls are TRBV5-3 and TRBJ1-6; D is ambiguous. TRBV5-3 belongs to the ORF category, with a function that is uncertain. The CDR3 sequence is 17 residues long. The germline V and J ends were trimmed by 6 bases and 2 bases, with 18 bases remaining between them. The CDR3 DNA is TGTGCCAGAACCCCCGGGAGCATGTCCGCCTATAATTCACCCCTCCACTTT. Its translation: CARTPGSMSAYNSPLHF.

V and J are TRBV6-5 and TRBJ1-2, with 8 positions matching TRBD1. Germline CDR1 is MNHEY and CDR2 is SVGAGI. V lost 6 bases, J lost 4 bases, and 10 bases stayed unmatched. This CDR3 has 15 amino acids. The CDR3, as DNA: TGTGCCAGCAGGGCTACAGGGGGGGTTAGCTATGGCTACACCTTC. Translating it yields CASRATGGVSYGYTF.

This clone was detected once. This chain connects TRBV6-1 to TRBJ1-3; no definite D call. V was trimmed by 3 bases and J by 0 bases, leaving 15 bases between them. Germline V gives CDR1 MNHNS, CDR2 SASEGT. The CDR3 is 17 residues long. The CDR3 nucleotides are TGTGCCAGCAGTGAGCGATTGCAGGTTTTCTCTGGAAACACCATATATTTT. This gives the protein CASSERLQVFSGNTIYF.

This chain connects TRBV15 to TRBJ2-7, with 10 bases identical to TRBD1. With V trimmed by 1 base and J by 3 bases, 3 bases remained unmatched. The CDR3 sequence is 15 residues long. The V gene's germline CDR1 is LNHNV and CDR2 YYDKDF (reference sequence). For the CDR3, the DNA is TGTGCCACCAGCAGAGTCCGGGACAGGGGCTACGAGCAGTACTTC. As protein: CATSRVRDRGYEQYF.

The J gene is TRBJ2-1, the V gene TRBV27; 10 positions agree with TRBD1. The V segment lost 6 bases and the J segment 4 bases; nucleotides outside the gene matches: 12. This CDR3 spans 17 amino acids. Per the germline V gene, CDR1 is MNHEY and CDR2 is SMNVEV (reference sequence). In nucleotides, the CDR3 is TGTGCCAGCAGCCCGGGCCGGACAGGGGGATCATACAATGAGCAGTTCTTC. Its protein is CASSPGRTGGSYNEQFF.

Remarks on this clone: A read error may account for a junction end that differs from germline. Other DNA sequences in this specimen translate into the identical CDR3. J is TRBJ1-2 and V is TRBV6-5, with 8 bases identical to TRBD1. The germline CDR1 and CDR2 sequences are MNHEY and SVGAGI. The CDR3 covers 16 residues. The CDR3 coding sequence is TGTGCCAGCAGTTATTCCTCCGGACAGGGAGGCTATGGCTATACCTTC. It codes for CASSYSSGQGGYGYTF.

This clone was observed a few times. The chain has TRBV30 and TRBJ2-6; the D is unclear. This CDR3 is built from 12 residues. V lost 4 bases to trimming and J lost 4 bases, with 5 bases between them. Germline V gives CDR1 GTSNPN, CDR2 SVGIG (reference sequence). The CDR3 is CAWTTGANVLTF. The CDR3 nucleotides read TGTGCCTGGACCACCGGGGCCAACGTCCTGACTTTC. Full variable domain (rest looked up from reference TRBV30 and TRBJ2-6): SQTIHQWPATLVQPVGSPLSLECTVEGTSNPNLYWYRQAAGRGLQLLFYSVGIGQISSEVPQNLSASRPQDRQFILSSKKLLLSDSGFYLCAWTTGANVLTFGAGSRLTVL.

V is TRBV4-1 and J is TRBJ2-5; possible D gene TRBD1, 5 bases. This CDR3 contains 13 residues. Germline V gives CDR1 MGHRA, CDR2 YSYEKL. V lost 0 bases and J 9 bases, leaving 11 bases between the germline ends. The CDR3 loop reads CASSQDRAGAQYF. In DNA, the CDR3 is TGCGCCAGCAGCCAAGACAGGGCCGGAGCCCAGTACTTC.

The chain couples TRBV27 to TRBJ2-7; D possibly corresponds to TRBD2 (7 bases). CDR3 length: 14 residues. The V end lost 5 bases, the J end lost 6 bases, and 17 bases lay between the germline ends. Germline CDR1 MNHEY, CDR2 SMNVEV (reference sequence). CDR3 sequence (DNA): TGTGCCAGCAGTATGGGGGCGGGGGCCGGCGAGCAGTACTTC. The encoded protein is CASSMGAGAGEQYF.

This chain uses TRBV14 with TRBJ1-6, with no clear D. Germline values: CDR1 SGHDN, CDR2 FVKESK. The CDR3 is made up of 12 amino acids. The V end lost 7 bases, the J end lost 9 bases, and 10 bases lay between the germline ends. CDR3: CASKASSSPLHF. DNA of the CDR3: TGTGCCAGCAAGGCGAGCAGTTCACCCCTCCACTTT.

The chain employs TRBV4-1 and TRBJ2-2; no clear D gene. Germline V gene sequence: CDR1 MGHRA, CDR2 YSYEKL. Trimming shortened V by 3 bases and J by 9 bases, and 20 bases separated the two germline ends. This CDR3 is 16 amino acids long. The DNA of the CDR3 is TGCGCCAGCAGCCATTCACCCATCGGCGCGGAAAGGGAGCTGTTTTTT. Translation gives CASSHSPIGAERELFF.

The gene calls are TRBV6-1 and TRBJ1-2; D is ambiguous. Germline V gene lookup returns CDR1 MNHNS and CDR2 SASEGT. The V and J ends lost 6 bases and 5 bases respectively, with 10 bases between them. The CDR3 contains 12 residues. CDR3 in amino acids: CASRPEVYGYTF. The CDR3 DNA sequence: TGTGCCAGCAGGCCCGAAGTGTATGGCTACACCTTC.

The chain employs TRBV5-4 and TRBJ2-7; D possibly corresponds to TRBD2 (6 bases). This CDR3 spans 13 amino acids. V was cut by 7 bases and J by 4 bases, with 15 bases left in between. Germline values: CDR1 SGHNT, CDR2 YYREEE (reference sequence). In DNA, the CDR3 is TGTGCCAGCGGAAGGGGCCGGGGGTACGAGCAGTACTTC. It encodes CASGRGRGYEQYF.

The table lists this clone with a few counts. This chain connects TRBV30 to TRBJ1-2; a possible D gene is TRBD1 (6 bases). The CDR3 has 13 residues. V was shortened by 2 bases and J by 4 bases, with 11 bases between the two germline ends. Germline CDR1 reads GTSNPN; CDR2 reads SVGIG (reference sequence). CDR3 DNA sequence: TGTGCCTGGAGTAAAGGGACATTCTATGGCTACACCTTC. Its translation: CAWSKGTFYGYTF.

The CDR3 bases are TGTGCCAGCATATCCCGCGGGGACAATGAGCAGTTCTTC. It yields the protein CASISRGDNEQFF. The chain combines TRBV6-1 with TRBJ2-1; TRBD2 might be the D (6 bases). Germline V CDR1 and CDR2: MNHNS, SASEGT. V shed 7 bases and J shed 5 bases, with 12 bases lying between them. The length of the CDR3 is 13 residues.

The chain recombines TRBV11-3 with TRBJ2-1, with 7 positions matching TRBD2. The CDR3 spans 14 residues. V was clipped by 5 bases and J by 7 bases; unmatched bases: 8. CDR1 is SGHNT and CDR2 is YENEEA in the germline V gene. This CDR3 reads CASSLRVGGNEQFF. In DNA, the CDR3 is TGTGCCAGCAGCCTACGCGTGGGGGGGAATGAGCAGTTCTTC.